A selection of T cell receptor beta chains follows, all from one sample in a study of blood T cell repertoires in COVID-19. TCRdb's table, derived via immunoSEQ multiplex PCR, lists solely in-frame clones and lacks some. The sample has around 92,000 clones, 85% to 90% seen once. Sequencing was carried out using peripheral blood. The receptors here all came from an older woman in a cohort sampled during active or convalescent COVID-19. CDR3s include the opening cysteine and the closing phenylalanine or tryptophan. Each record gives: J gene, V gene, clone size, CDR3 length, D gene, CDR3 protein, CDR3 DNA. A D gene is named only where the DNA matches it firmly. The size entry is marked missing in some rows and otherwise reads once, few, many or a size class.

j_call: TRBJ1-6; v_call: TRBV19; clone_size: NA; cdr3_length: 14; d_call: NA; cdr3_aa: CASMDIAGNSPLHF; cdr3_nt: TGTGCCAGTATGGACATCGCAGGGAATTCACCCCTCCACTTT
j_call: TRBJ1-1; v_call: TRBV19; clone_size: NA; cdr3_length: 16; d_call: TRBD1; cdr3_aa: CASRPRTGDKSTEAFF; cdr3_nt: TGTGCCAGTAGACCGAGGACAGGGGATAAGTCCACTGAAGCTTTCTTT
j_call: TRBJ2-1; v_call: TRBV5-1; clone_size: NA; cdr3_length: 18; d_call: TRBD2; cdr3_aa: CASSGAGTSGGYNNEQFF; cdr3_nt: TGCGCCAGCAGCGGCGCCGGGACTAGCGGGGGGTACAACAATGAGCAGTTCTTC
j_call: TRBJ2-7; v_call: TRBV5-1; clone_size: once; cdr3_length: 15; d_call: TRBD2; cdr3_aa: CASSLGGTPTYEQYF; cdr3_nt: TGCGCCAGCAGTCTGGGGGGGACGCCCACCTACGAGCAGTACTTC
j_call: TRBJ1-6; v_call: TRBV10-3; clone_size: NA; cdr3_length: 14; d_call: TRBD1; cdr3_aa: CAISETGNNSPLHF; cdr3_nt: TGTGCCATCAGCGAGACAGGGAACAATTCACCCCTCCACTTT
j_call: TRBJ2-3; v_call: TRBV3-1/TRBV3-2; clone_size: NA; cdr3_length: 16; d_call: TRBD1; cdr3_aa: CASSLAGTGSTDTQYF; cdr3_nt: TGTGCCAGCAGTCTTGCCGGGACAGGGAGCACAGATACGCAGTATTTT
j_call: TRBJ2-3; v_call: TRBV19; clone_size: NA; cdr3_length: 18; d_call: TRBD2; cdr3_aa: CASSITGVAGAGTDTQYF; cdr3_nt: TGTGCCAGTAGTATTACAGGGGTAGCGGGAGCTGGCACAGATACGCAGTATTTT
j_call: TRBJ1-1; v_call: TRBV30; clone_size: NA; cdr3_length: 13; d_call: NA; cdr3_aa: CAWSVQVGTEAFF; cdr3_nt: TGTGCCTGGAGTGTACAGGTCGGTACTGAAGCTTTCTTT
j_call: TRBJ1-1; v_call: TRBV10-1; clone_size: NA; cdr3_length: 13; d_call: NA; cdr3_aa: CASSVKPNTEAFF; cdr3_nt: TGCGCCAGCAGTGTTAAGCCGAACACTGAAGCTTTCTTT
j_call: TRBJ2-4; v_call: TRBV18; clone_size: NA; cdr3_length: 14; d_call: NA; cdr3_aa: CASSIDLAKNIQYF; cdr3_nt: TGTGCCAGCTCAATAGATCTGGCCAAAAACATTCAGTACTTC
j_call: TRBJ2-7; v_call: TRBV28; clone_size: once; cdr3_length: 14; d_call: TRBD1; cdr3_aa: CASSFAGGKYEQYF; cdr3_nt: TGTGCCAGCAGTTTCGCAGGGGGCAAATACGAGCAGTACTTC
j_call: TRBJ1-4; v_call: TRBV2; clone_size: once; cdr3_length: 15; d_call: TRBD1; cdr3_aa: CASSRRTGANEKLFF; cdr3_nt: TGTGCCAGCAGCCGTAGGACAGGAGCTAATGAAAAACTGTTTTTT
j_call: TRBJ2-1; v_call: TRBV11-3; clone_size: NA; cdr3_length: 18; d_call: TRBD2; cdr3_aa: CASSKSRGRGDSYNEQFF; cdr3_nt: TGTGCCAGCAGCAAGTCCCGCGGGCGGGGGGACTCCTACAATGAGCAGTTCTTC
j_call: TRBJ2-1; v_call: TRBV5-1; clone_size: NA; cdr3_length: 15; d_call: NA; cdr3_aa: CATGPWGPAYNEQFF; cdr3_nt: TGCGCCACGGGCCCATGGGGGCCGGCCTACAATGAGCAGTTCTTC
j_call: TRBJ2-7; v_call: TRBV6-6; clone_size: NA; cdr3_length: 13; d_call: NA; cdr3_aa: CASTARAQLEQYF; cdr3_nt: TGTGCCAGCACGGCCAGGGCCCAACTCGAGCAGTACTTC
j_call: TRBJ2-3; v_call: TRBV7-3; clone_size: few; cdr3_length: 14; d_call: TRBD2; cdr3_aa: CASSFAGGADTQYF; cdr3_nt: TGTGCCAGCAGCTTTGCGGGAGGGGCAGATACGCAGTATTTT
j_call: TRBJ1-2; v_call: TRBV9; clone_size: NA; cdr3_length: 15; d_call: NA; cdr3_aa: CASSEVQGDSYGYTF; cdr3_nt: TGTGCCAGCAGCGAAGTACAGGGCGATTCCTATGGCTACACCTTC
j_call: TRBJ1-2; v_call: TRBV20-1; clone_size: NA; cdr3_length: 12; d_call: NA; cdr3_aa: CSASKGGEGYTF; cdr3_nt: TGCAGTGCTAGTAAGGGAGGGGAAGGCTACACCTTC
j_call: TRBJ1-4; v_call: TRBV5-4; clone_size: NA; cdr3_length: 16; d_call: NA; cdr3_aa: CASSPIPGATNEKLFF; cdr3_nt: TGTGCCAGCAGCCCGATCCCGGGAGCAACTAATGAAAAACTGTTTTTT
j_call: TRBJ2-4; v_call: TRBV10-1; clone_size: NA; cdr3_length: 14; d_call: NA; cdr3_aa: CASSESPQGDIQYF; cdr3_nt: TGCGCCAGCAGTGAGTCGCCCCAGGGCGACATTCAGTACTTC
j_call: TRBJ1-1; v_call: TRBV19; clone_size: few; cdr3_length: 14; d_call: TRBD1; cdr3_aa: CASSLRQGWPEAFF; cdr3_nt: TGTGCCAGTAGTCTACGACAGGGCTGGCCTGAAGCTTTCTTT
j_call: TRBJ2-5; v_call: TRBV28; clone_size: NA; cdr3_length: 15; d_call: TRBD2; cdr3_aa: CASSPGLAGMKAQYF; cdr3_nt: TGTGCCAGCAGTCCTGGACTAGCGGGGATGAAAGCCCAGTACTTC
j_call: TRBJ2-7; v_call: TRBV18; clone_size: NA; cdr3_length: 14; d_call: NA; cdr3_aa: CASSPLGGPYEQYF; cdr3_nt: TGTGCCAGCTCACCCCTCGGGGGACCCTACGAGCAGTACTTC
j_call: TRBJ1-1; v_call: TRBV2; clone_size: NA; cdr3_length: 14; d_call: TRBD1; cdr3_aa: CASSEALGTGEAFF; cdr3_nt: TGTGCCAGCAGTGAAGCCCTCGGGACAGGGGAAGCTTTCTTT
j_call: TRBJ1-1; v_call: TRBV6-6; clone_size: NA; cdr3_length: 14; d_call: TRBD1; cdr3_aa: CASSPTGGSAEAFF; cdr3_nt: TGTGCCAGCAGCCCAACAGGGGGATCGGCTGAAGCTTTCTTT
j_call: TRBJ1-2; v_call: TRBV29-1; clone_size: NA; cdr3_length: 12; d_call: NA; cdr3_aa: CSVGTPKNGYTF; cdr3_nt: TGCAGCGTTGGGACACCAAAGAATGGCTACACCTTC
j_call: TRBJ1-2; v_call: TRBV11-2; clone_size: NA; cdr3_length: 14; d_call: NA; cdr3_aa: CASSLAGKGYGYTF; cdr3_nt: TGTGCCAGCAGCTTAGCCGGGAAGGGCTATGGCTACACCTTC